The TCR beta chain under discussion was sequenced for a study of beta chain features in type 1 diabetes. V lost 4 bases to trimming and J lost 2 bases; unmatched junction nucleotides: 12. This CDR3 region has 18 residues. The germline gives CDR1 MDHEN, CDR2 SYDVKM. Notes on this clone: What it binds is unknown.

Study-wide points: Moderate yet significant TCRB CDR3 shortening was seen in Type 1 diabetes patients in all four CD4+ subsets.

One heparinised blood draw, averaging approximately 0.11 L, came from each donor. Via the markers CD45RO/CCR7/CD25/CD127/CD95/CD27, stem cell-like memory, regulatory, central memory and naive CD4+ cells were sorted. All of the isolated RNA was reverse transcribed, so expressed TCRB transcripts were sequenced. Some clones are missing from TCRdb's copy, which holds only in-frame ones; the method was immunoSEQ multiplex PCR. The profile covers hundreds of thousands of clones, with 15% appearing a single time and less than 0.02% taken by the ten largest. The rearrangement uses TRBV28 and TRBJ1-2, with TRBD1 matching over 11 bases. Sample: naive CD4+ T cells from blood. The TCR was taken from a man aged 18 to 35 with type 1 diabetes. For the CDR3, the DNA is TGTGCCAGCAGTTCTCCGACCGGGACAGGGGGACCCAACTATGGCTACACCTTC. This codes for CASSSPTGTGGPNYGYTF.